Following are 7 T cell receptor beta chains from one sample sequenced in a study of blood T cell repertoires in COVID-19. The assay was immunoSEQ multiplex PCR, and TCRdb's table has in-frame clones only and misses some. This sample has around 100,000 clones, with about 88% found just once. The source material was peripheral blood. These receptors came from a man aged 40-55 years with acute or convalescent COVID-19.

This chain connects TRBV4-2 to TRBJ1-1; 7 bases align to TRBD1. In germline, CDR1 is LGHNA, CDR2 YNFKEQ. The trim removed 7 bases at V and 4 bases at J, leaving 12 bases unmatched. The CDR3 runs to 15 residues. CDR3 bases: TGTGCCAGCACCCCATCGACAGGGTCGGTCACTGAAGCTTTCTTT. This sequence encodes CASTPSTGSVTEAFF.

This clone was observed a few times. The genes are TRBV4-1 and TRBJ2-3; 7 bases map to TRBD2. V lost 0 bases and J lost 11; bases outside the gene matches: 11. This CDR3 has 15 amino acids. CDR1 is MGHRA and CDR2 is YSYEKL in the germline V gene. The CDR3 DNA sequence: TGCGCCAGCAGCCAAGACCCTTTTGGGGGGGTCGGGCAGTATTTT. Translation gives CASSQDPFGGVGQYF.

As DNA, the CDR3 is TGCGCCAGCAGCTCGGAGGGGACGGGGAACACTGAAGCTTTCTTT. Its protein is CASSSEGTGNTEAFF. The V gene is TRBV5-1, the J gene TRBJ1-1; a weak D match, TRBD1 (5 bases). Deletions cut 3 bases from V and 1 base from J, with 13 bases between. The length of the CDR3 is 15 residues. Germline CDR1 SGHRS, CDR2 YFSETQ. The full variable domain, its missing parts supplied by reference TRBV5-1 and TRBJ1-1, is KAGVTQTPRYLIKTRGQQVTLSCSPISGHRSVSWYQQTPGQGLQFLFEYFSETQRNKGNFPGRFSGRQFSNSRSEMNVSTLELGDSALYLCASSSEGTGNTEAFFGQGTRLTVV.

V gene TRBV29-1 combines with J gene TRBJ2-3; D ambiguous. The V gene's germline CDR1 is SQVTM and CDR2 ANQGSEA. V was clipped by 6 bases and J by 2 bases, with 9 bases between them. The CDR3 is made up of 12 amino acids. Written as DNA, the CDR3 is TGCAGCGTCCGTGTTTCCACAGATACGCAGTATTTT. This translates into CSVRVSTDTQYF.

V and J are TRBV5-6 and TRBJ2-5; 8 bases line up with TRBD2. Per germline, CDR1 SGHDT and CDR2 YYEEEE. The CDR3 runs to 16 residues. The V gene end was trimmed by 3 bases and the J gene end by 5 bases; junction bases not matched to a gene: 12. This CDR3 is CASSSPPAGGRETQYF. The CDR3, as DNA: TGTGCCAGCAGCTCCCCTCCGGCGGGGGGTAGGGAGACCCAGTACTTC.

This chain links TRBV7-2 with TRBJ2-7; TRBD2 might be the D (5 bases). Trimming pared 0 bases from V and 3 bases from J, leaving 9 bases between. The CDR3 loop spans 14 amino acids. CDR1 and CDR2 (germline): SGHTA, FQGNSA. The CDR3 protein is CASSLAGRNYEQYF. The CDR3 region has the DNA TGTGCCAGCAGCTTAGCGGGGAGAAACTACGAGCAGTACTTC. Combining the CDR3 with reference TRBV7-2 and TRBJ2-7 gives the whole variable domain GAGVSQSPSNKVTEKGKDVELRCDPISGHTALYWYRQSLGQGLEFLIYFQGNSAPDKSGLPSDRFSAERTGGSVSTLTIQRTQQEDSAVYLCASSLAGRNYEQYFGPGTRLTVT.

The J gene is TRBJ1-5, the V gene TRBV3-1 (or the pseudogene TRBV3-2); D remains ambiguous. In germline, CDR1 is LGHDT, CDR2 YNNKEL (reference sequence). Trimming removed 4 bases at V and 7 bases at J, with 11 bases between. This CDR3 contains 13 residues. The CDR3 coding sequence is TGTGCCAGCAGCCGTACATTGCAGCAGCCCCAGCATTTT. Its protein product is CASSRTLQQPQHF.